This is a list of T cell receptor beta chains from one sample in a study of blood T cell repertoires in COVID-19. The table came from immunoSEQ multiplex PCR; TCRdb's copy has only in-frame clones and leaves some out. The data show about 74,000 clones, with roughly 79% seen just once and 20% to 25% held by the top ten. The sequenced material came from peripheral blood. The source is a man between 65 and 80 years old with acute or convalescent COVID-19. Both conserved end residues are part of each CDR3. D genes are given only for firm matches. The listing skips clone size in some rows; elsewhere it reads once, few, many or a size class.

D gene	J gene	V gene	clone size	CDR3 DNA	CDR3 protein
TRBD2	TRBJ2-1	TRBV10-3	once	TGTGCCATCAGTGGTAGCGGGAGTGTGGGGAAGCAGTTCTTC	CAISGSGSVGKQFF
-	TRBJ1-3	TRBV12-5	-	TGTGCTAGTGGTTTGGGGACAGTTCCTGGAAACACCATATATTTT	CASGLGTVPGNTIYF
-	TRBJ1-5	TRBV28	-	TGTGCCAGCAGTCCGCGCCGGGGGGTGGGATATCAGCCCCAGCATTTT	CASSPRRGVGYQPQHF
-	TRBJ1-1	TRBV28	-	TGTGCCAGCAGTTTAGAGTACAGGGACACTGAAGCTTTCTTT	CASSLEYRDTEAFF
TRBD1	TRBJ2-1	TRBV11-3	-	TGTGCCAGCAGCACCTTTGGACAGGGCGGCGATGAGCAGTTCTTC	CASSTFGQGGDEQFF
TRBD1	TRBJ2-1	TRBV18	-	TGTGCCAGCTCACCGGGACAGGGTTCCTACAATGAGCAGTTCTTC	CASSPGQGSYNEQFF
TRBD1	TRBJ1-4	TRBV3-1/TRBV3-2	once	TGTGCCAGCAGCCCATCTCAGGGGGCCAGAGAAAAACTGTTTTTT	CASSPSQGAREKLFF
-	TRBJ2-5	TRBV28	-	TGTGCCAGCAGTTTAGAGGGACTCCAAGAGACCCAGTACTTC	CASSLEGLQETQYF
TRBD1	TRBJ2-4	TRBV7-3	-	TGTGCCAGCAGCACGGGACAGGGGGCTGACATTCAGTACTTC	CASSTGQGADIQYF
TRBD1	TRBJ2-2	TRBV9	-	TGTGCCAGCAGCGTCGACAGGGAATTGTATACCGGGGAGCTGTTTTTT	CASSVDRELYTGELFF
-	TRBJ2-3	TRBV4-2	-	TGTGCCAGCAGCCAAGAAGAGGGTATCGGCACAGATACGCAGTATTTT	CASSQEEGIGTDTQYF
TRBD1	TRBJ1-5	TRBV28	-	TGTGCCAGCAGTCCGACAGGGGGGTCACGGCAGCCCCAGCATTTT	CASSPTGGSRQPQHF
TRBD1	TRBJ1-1	TRBV7-8	-	TGTGCCAGCAGCTTATCAGGGGGCTTGAACACTGAAGCTTTCTTT	CASSLSGGLNTEAFF